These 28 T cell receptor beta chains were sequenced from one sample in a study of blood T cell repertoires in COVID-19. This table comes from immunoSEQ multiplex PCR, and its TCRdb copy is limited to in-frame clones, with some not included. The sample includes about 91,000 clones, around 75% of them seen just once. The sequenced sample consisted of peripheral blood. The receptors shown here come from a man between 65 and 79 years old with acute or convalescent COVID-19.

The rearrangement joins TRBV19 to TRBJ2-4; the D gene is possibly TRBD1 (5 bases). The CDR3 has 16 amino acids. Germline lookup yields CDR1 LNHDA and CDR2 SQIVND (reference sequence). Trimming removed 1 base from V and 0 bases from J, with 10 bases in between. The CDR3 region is CASSIGRALAKNIQYF. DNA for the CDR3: TGTGCCAGTAGTATAGGCAGGGCTCTAGCCAAAAACATTCAGTACTTC. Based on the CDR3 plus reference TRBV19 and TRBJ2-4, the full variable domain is DGGITQSPKYLFRKEGQNVTLSCEQNLNHDAMYWYRQDPGQGLRLIYYSQIVNDFQKGDIAEGYSVSREKKESFPLTVTSAQKNPTAFYLCASSIGRALAKNIQYFGAGTRLSVL.

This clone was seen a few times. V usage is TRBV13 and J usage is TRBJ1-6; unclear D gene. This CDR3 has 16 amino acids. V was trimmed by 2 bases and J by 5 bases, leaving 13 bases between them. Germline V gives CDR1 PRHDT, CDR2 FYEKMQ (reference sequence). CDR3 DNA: TGTGCCAGCAGCTTAAGAGGGTCGGCTGATAATTCACCCCTCCACTTT. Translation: CASSLRGSADNSPLHF. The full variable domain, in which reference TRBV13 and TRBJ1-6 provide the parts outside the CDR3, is AAGVIQSPRHLIKEKRETATLKCYPIPRHDTVYWYQQGPGQDPQFLISFYEKMQSDKGSIPDRFSAQQFSDYHSELNMSSLELGDSALYFCASSLRGSADNSPLHFGNGTRLTVT.

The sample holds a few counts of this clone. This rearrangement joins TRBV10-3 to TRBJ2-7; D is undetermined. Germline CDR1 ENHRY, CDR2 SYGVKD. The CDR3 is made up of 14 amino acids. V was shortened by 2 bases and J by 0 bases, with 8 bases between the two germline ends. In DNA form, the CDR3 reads TGTGCCATCAGTGAGCTCACCAGCTCCTACGAGCAGTACTTC. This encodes CAISELTSSYEQYF.

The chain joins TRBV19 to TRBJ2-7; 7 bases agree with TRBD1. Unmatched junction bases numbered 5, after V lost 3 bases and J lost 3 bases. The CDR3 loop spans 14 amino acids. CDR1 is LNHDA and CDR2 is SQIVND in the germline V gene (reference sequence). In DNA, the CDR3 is TGTGCCAGTAGTATCATAGGACAGGACTACGAGCAGTACTTC. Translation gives CASSIIGQDYEQYF.

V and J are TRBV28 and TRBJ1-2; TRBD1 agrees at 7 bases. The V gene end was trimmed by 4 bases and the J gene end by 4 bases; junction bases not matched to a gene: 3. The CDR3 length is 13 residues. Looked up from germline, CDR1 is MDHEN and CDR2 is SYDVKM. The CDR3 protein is CASSSTGLYGYTF. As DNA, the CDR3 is TGTGCCAGCAGTTCGACAGGGCTCTATGGCTACACCTTC.

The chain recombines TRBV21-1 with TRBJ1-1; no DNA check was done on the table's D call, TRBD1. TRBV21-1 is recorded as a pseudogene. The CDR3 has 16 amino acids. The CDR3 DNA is TGTGCCAGCAGCAAAGAAGTCAGGGTGGTTGCGAGTGAAGCTTTCTTT. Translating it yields CASSKEVRVVASEAFF.

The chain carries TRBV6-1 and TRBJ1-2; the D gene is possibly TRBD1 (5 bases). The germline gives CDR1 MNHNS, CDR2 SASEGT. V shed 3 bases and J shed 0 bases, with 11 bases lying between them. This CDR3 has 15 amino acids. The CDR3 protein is CASSDTGGPNYGYTF. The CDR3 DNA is TGTGCCAGCAGTGATACGGGGGGACCTAACTATGGCTACACCTTC.

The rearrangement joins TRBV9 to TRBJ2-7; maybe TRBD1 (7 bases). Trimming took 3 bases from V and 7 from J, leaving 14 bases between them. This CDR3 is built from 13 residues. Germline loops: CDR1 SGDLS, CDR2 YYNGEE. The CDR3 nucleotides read TGTGCCAGCAGCGCGACGACAGGGAGGGAGCAGTACTTC. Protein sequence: CASSATTGREQYF.

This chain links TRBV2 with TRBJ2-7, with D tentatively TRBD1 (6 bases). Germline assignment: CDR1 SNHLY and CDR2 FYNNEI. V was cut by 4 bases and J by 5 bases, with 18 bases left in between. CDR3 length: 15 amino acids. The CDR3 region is CASSGLGHARDEQYF. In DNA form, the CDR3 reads TGTGCCAGCAGTGGGTTGGGACACGCGCGGGACGAGCAGTACTTC.

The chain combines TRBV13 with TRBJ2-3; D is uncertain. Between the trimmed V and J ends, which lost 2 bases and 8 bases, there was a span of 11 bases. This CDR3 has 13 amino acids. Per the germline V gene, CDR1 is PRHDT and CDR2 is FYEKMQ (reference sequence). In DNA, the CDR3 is TGTGCCAGCAGCTTACCTGGCGGAAGTACGCAGTATTTT. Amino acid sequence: CASSLPGGSTQYF.

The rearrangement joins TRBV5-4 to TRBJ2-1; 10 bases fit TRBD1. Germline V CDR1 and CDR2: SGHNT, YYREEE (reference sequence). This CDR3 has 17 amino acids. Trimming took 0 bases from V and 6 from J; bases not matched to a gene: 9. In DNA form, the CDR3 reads TGTGCCAGCAGCTTGGGTCCGGGACAGGGGACGGGCAATGAGCAGTTCTTC. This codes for CASSLGPGQGTGNEQFF.

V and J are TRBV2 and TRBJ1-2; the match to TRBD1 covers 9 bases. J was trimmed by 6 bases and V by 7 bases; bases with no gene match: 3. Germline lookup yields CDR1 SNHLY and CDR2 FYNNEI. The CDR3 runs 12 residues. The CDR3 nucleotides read TGTGCCAGCACCCGACAGGGGGATGGCTACACCTTC. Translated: CASTRQGDGYTF. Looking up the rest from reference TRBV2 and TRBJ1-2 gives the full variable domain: EPEVTQTPSHQVTQMGQEVILRCVPISNHLYFYWYRQILGQKVEFLVSFYNNEISEKSEIFDDQFSVERPDGSNFTLKIRSTKLEDSAMYFCASTRQGDGYTFGSGTRLTVV.

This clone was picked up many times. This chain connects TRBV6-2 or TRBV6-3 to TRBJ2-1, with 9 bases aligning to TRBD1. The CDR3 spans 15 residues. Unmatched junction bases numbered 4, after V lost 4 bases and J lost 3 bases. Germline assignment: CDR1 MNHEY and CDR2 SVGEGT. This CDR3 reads CASSFRDRVYNEQFF. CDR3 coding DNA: TGTGCCAGCAGTTTCCGGGACAGGGTCTACAATGAGCAGTTCTTC.

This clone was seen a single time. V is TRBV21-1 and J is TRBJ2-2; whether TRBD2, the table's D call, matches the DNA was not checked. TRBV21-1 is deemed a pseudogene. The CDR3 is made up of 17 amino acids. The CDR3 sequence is CASMVWTSGRNPGELFF. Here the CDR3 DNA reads TGTGCCAGCATGGTATGGACTAGCGGGAGAAACCCCGGGGAGCTGTTTTTT.

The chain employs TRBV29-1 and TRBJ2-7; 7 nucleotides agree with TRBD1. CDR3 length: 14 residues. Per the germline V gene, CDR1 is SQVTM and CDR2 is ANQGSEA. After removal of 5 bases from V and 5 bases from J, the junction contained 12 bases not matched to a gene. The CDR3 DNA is TGCAGCGTTTTGCCCGACAGGGTAGAACACGAGCAGTACTTC. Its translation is CSVLPDRVEHEQYF.

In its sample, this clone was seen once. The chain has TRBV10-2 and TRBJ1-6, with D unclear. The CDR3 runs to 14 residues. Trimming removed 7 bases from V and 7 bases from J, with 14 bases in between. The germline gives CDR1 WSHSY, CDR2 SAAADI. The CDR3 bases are TGCGCCAGCACAGGATCCGGAGGGAATTCACCCCTCCACTTT. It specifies CASTGSGGNSPLHF.

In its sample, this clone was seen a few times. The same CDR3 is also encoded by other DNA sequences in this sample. The CDR3 sequence is CASSLGGSSYEQYF. In DNA, the CDR3 is TGCGCCAGCAGCTTGGGCGGGAGCTCCTACGAGCAGTACTTC. The J gene is TRBJ2-7, the V gene TRBV5-1; 7 positions match TRBD2. The V gene end was trimmed by 0 bases and the J gene end by 0 bases; junction bases not matched to a gene: 0. The CDR3 length is 14 residues. Germline V gene sequence: CDR1 SGHRS, CDR2 YFSETQ.

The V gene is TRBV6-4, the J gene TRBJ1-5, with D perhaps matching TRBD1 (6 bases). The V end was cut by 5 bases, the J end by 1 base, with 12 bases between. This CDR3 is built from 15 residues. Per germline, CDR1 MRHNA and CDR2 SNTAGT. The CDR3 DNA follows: TGTGCCAGCAGTACAAGACAGGCGAGCAATCAGCCCCAGCATTTT. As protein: CASSTRQASNQPQHF.

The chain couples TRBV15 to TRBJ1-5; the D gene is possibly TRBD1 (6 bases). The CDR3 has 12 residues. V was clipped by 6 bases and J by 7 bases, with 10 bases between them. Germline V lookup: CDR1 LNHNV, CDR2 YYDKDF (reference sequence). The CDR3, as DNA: TGTGCCACCAGTGTGGACAGCCAGCCCCAGCATTTT. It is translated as CATSVDSQPQHF.

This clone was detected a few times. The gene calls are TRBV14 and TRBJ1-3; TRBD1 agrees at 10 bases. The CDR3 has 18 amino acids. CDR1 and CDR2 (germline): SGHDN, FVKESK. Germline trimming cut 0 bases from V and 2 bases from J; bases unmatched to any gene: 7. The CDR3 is CASSQEVDGTGAGNTIYF. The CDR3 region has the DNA TGTGCCAGCAGCCAAGAAGTGGACGGGACAGGGGCTGGAAACACCATATATTTT.

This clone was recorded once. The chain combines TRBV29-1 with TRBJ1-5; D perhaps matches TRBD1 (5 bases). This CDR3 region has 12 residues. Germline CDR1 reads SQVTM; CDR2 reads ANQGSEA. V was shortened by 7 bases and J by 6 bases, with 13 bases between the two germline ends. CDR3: CSARQGGQPQHF. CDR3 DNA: TGCAGCGCCCGGCAGGGAGGTCAGCCCCAGCATTTT.

This CDR3 reads CASSYSRQGARTLHF. CDR3 nucleotide sequence: TGTGCCAGCAGTTACTCCCGACAGGGGGCGCGGACCCTCCACTTT. The rearrangement joins TRBV6-5 to TRBJ1-6, with 10 nucleotides matching TRBD1. Germline V gene lookup returns CDR1 MNHEY and CDR2 SVGAGI. The CDR3 is 15 residues long. Unmatched junction bases numbered 7, after V lost 0 bases and J lost 14 bases.

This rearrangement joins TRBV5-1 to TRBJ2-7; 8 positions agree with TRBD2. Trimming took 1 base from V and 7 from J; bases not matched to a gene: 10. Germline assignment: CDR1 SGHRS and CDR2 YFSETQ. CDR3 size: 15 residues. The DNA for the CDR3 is TGCGCCAGCAGCTTGTTCAGAGCGGGAGTCGATGAGCAGTACTTC. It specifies CASSLFRAGVDEQYF. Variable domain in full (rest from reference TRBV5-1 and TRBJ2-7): KAGVTQTPRYLIKTRGQQVTLSCSPISGHRSVSWYQQTPGQGLQFLFEYFSETQRNKGNFPGRFSGRQFSNSRSEMNVSTLELGDSALYLCASSLFRAGVDEQYFGPGTRLTVT.

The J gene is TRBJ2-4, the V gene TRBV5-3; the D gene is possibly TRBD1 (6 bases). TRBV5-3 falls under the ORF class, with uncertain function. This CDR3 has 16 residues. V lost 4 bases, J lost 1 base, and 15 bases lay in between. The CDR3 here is CARSPQGKRAKNIQYF. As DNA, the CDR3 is TGTGCCAGAAGCCCCCAGGGGAAGAGGGCCAAAAACATTCAGTACTTC.

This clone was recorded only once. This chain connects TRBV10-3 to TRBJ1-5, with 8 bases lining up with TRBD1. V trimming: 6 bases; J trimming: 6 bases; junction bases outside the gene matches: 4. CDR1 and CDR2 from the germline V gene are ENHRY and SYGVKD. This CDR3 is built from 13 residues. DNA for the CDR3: TGTGCCATCAGACAGGGGGGCGGTCAGCCCCAGCATTTT. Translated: CAIRQGGGQPQHF.

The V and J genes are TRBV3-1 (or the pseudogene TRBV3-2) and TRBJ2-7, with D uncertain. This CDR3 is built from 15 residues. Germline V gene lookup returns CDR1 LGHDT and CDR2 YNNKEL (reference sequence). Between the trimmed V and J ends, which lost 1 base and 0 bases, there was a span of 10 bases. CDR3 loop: CASSQGSLSSYEQYF. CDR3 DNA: TGTGCCAGCAGCCAAGGTTCTCTGAGCTCCTACGAGCAGTACTTC.

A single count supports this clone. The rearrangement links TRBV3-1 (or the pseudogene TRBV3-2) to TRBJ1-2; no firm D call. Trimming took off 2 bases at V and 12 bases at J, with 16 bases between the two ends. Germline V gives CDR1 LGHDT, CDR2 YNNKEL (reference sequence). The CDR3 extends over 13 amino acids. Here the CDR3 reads CASSQTLYGEHTF. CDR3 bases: TGTGCCAGCAGCCAAACCCTTTACGGAGAACACACCTTC.

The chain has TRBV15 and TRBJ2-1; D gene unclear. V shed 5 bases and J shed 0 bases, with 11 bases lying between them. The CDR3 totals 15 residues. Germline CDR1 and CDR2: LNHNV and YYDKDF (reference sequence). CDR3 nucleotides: TGTGCCACCAGCCAGAGGAATAGCTCCTACAATGAGCAGTTCTTC. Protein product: CATSQRNSSYNEQFF.